This T cell receptor beta chain was obtained from a study of chemoradiotherapy in HPV16-positive cancers. Germline V CDR1 and CDR2: SGHVS, FNYEAQ. This CDR3 is built from 13 residues. The ends were cut back, 0 bases at V and 4 bases at J, with 7 bases in the middle. The repertoire was sequenced with immunoSEQ multiplex PCR; TCRdb's copy has only in-frame clones and lacks some. The sample holds about 12,000 clones, 60% to 85% seen once. This specimen was collected from a patient who underwent chemoradiotherapy. This rearrangement joins TRBV7-6 to TRBJ2-7; no clear D gene. The receptor was derived from a human donor with HPV-associated anogenital cancer. CDR3 protein: CASSLAPGYEQYF. The CDR3 DNA reads as TGTGCCAGCAGCTTAGCTCCCGGATACGAGCAGTACTTC.